This T cell receptor (beta chain) was sequenced during a study of shared clonotypes between healthy human individuals. The CDR3 contains 15 residues. Germline loops: CDR1 SEHNR, CDR2 FQNEAQ (reference sequence). J lost 4 bases, V lost 5 bases, and 7 bases had no gene match. About 30,000 T cell genomes (around 190 ng DNA) went into each sorted-subset replicate. Profiled with immunoSEQ multiplex PCR; TCRdb holds only in-frame clones, not every one. The table includes 2 million to 2.5 million clones, over 90% detected once. Sequencing used naive CD4+ T cells from PBMCs. Subset meaning: CD45RA+ positively selected. The origin of this receptor is a man between 18 and 35 years old in good health. Some clones in this sample may be carry-over from other donors' samples. This chain joins TRBV7-9 and TRBJ2-3; 9 bases are a match to TRBD1. CDR3 loop: CASSRGQGGPDTQYF. The CDR3 DNA is TGTGCCAGCAGCAGGGGACAGGGTGGGCCAGATACGCAGTATTTT.